This T cell receptor (beta chain) was recorded in a study of human T cells and chemical hapten exposure. As for the study in general: How much TCR each sample yielded varied, mostly because pooled library volumes differed slightly. Study-level results: Unchanged with DPC sensitization were TCRs above 1 in 1000 frequency.

Comment on this clonotype: Its target is unknown.

The authors' total RNA extraction used unfractionated whole blood. It was the library that attached unique molecular identifiers to individual cDNA molecules. The authors' processing: Samples ranged from roughly 23,224 to 690,600 TCRs, with a median of approximately 90,000. TCRdb analysed the 5' RACE reads with MiXCR anew, one entry per CDR3 protein. The V and J calls here are based on TCRdb, not the publication. The sample lists about 120,000 distinct CDR3 sequences, roughly 18% occurring once. CDR1 is PRHDT and CDR2 is FYEKMQ in the germline V gene (reference sequence). The V gene lost 4 bases and the J gene lost 0 bases, with 16 bases spanning the gap. The CDR3 is made up of 17 amino acids.

The V and J genes are TRBV13 and TRBJ1-3; D perhaps matches TRBD1 (6 bases). The origin of this receptor is a human donor in good health. The CDR3 DNA sequence: TGTGCCAGCAGCTCCAACGAAGGGGGTAGCTCTGGAAACACCATATATTTT. Encoded protein: CASSSNEGGSSGNTIYF.